This T cell receptor (beta chain) was captured in a study of blood T cell repertoires in COVID-19 (dated by TCRdb to the early 2020s). Broadly, across the study: Collaborator samples came from the United States, Italy and Spain and covered acute and convalescent phases of COVID-19. The material from the prospective study consisted of cDNA or gDNA derived from T cells, B-cell-depleted T cells, or PBMCs. Subjects who had been exposed to COVID-19, were actively infected with it, or had recovered from it provided the deeply sampled blood TCRbeta repertoires that made up the dataset. The repertoires were released in a freely available public database intended as a resource for research on the immune response to SARS-CoV-2. The samples were drawn from two sources: the first 160 participants of the ongoing ImmuneRACE study, and 950 to 1,500 subjects contributed by 6 global collaborators. The sample metadata nearly always contained a de-identified subject ID, COVID-19 status, age in years and sex. HLA class I and class II types, where available, came from metadata supplied by the sample provider rather than from assay-based typing. What the authors observed across the whole study: The quantity of clinical and demographic metadata differed by source and by participant and was supplied without curation.

The germline V gene specifies SGHTA as CDR1 and FQGNSA as CDR2. The CDR3 runs 14 amino acids, cysteine and phenylalanine included. Only CDR3 DNA remains: 42 bases, in frame from the first base. V sheds 3 bases and J sheds 6 bases, leaving 12 bases between their ends. A word on this clone: No cognate antigen has been identified for it. Per-base qualities were not stored, and no clone one base away is much larger.

One collaborating source in Seattle enrolled patients during active infection and followed them longitudinally through the course of disease. Whole blood was collected in K2EDTA tubes by collaborating institutions according to the institutions' own protocols. For TCRbeta analysis, collaborators shipped samples in one of three forms: frozen whole blood, isolated PBMCs, or DNA extracted from either of those sample types. TCRbeta CDR3 regions were amplified from genomic DNA by means of the immunoSEQ Assay, a bias-controlled multiplex PCR. For the original study's pipeline: The number of nucleated cells in each sample was estimated from the amplification of reference gene primers within the assay. To quantify the absolute abundance of each unique TCRbeta CDR3 rearrangement, sequence reads were collapsed and filtered. For each sample, productive Simpson clonality was calculated as the square root of Simpson's diversity index across productive rearrangements. Drawn from immuneACCESS, this table holds only the in-frame rearrangements with V and J called that TCRdb kept. Clones are partly lost; checked studies trace under half to an unresolved V gene and leave the rest unexplained. V, J and clone size are taken as reported in that table, and D and trimming were inferred from the DNA itself. For this sample there are about 160,000 clones; about 90% appear just once. The top ten hold approximately 4.9% of the sample.

This TCR derives from a man aged 25 to 45 with COVID-19, enrolled during active disease. The chain couples TRBV7-2 to TRBJ2-4, with TRBD1 perhaps the D gene, on 7 matching bases. The specimen sequenced was peripheral blood. The CDR3 amino acid sequence is: CASSLEGAGNIQYF. The bases are TGTGCCAGCAGCTTGGAGGGGGCTGGAAACATTCAGTACTTC.